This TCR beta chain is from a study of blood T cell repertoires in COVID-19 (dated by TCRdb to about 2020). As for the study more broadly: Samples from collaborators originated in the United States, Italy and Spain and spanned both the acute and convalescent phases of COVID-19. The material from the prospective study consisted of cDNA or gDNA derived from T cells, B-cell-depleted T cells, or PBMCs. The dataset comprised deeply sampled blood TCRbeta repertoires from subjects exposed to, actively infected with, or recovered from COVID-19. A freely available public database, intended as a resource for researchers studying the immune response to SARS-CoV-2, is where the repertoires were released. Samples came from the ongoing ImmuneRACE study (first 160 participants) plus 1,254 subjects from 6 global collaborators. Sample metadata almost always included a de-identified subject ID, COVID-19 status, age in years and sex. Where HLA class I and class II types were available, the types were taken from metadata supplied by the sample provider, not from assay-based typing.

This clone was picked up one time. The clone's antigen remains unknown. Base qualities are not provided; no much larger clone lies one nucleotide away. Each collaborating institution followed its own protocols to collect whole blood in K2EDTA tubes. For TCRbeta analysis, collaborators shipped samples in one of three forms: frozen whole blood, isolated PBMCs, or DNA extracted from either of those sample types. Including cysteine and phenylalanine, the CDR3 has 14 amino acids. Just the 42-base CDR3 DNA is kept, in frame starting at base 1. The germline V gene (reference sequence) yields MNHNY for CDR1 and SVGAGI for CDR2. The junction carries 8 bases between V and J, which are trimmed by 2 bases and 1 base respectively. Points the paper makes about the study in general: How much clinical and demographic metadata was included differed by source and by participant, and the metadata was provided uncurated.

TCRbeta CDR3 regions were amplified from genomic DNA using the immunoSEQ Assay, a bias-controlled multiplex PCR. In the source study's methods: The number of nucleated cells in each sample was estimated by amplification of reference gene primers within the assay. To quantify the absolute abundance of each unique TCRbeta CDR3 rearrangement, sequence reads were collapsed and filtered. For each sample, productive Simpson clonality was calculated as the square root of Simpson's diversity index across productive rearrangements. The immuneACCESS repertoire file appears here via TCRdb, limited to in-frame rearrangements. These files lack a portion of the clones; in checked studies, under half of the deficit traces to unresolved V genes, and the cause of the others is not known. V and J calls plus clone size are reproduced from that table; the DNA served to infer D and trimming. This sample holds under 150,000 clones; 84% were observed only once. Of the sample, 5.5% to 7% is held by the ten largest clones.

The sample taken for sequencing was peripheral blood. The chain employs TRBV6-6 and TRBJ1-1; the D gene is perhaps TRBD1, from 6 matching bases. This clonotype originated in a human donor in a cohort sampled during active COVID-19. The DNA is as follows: TGTGCCAGCAGTTACACGGGACAGAACACTGAAGCTTTCTTT. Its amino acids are CASSYTGQNTEAFF.